The rows below give T cell receptor beta chains drawn from one sample of a study of blood T cell repertoires in COVID-19. Profiled with immunoSEQ multiplex PCR; TCRdb holds only in-frame clones, not every one. The table has 10,000 to 15,000 clones, approximately 77% seen once. Sequencing used peripheral blood. Receptors originate from a man in his fifties or sixties with COVID-19, enrolled during active disease. CDR3s include the opening cysteine and the closing phenylalanine or tryptophan. The order of the fields is D gene, J gene, V gene, clone size, CDR3 DNA, CDR3 protein. The D gene is left open where the match is weak. Clone size is given for some rows only: seen once, a few or many times, or a class if the clone is expanded.

D gene: TRBD2; J gene: TRBJ2-3; V gene: TRBV6-2/TRBV6-3; clone size: .; CDR3 DNA: TGTGCCAGCAGTTATTTTAGCGGGGGGGCAGATACGCAGTATTTT; CDR3 protein: CASSYFSGGADTQYF
D gene: TRBD1; J gene: TRBJ1-6; V gene: TRBV7-8; clone size: .; CDR3 DNA: TGTGCCAGCAGCTCGGGACAGGCAAATAATTCACCCCTCCACTTT; CDR3 protein: CASSSGQANNSPLHF
D gene: .; J gene: TRBJ1-2; V gene: TRBV7-8; clone size: .; CDR3 DNA: TGTGCCAGCAGCTTAGACCTTGACACGGGCTACACCTTC; CDR3 protein: CASSLDLDTGYTF
D gene: .; J gene: TRBJ2-6; V gene: TRBV4-1; clone size: few; CDR3 DNA: TGCGCCAGCAGCCAAGATCCAACAGTCTCTGGGGCCAACGTCCTGACTTTC; CDR3 protein: CASSQDPTVSGANVLTF
D gene: TRBD1; J gene: TRBJ1-2; V gene: TRBV28; clone size: medium-sized; CDR3 DNA: TGTGCCAGCATCGGACAGGGAACCCCTGGCTACACCTTC; CDR3 protein: CASIGQGTPGYTF
D gene: TRBD1; J gene: TRBJ2-5; V gene: TRBV11-2; clone size: .; CDR3 DNA: TGTGCCAGCAGCTTAGAAAAGGGGGCCAGTCAAGAGACCCAGTACTTC; CDR3 protein: CASSLEKGASQETQYF
D gene: TRBD1; J gene: TRBJ2-2; V gene: TRBV5-4; clone size: .; CDR3 DNA: TGTGCCAGCAGCTATCCGGGACAGGGGTCCGGCGGGGAGCTGTTTTTT; CDR3 protein: CASSYPGQGSGGELFF
D gene: TRBD2; J gene: TRBJ2-3; V gene: TRBV4-2; clone size: .; CDR3 DNA: TGTGCCAGCAGCCAAGAAAGCGGGAGGCCAGATACGCAGTATTTT; CDR3 protein: CASSQESGRPDTQYF
D gene: TRBD2; J gene: TRBJ2-1; V gene: TRBV9; clone size: .; CDR3 DNA: TGTGCCAGCAGCGTAGACTGGTCAGGGGGAGGACTAGCGGGAGTCGTTGAGCAGTTCTTC; CDR3 protein: CASSVDWSGGGLAGVVEQFF
D gene: .; J gene: TRBJ2-4; V gene: TRBV28; clone size: .; CDR3 DNA: TGTGCCAGCAGTCTCTGGGGGGGCGCCGAAAACATTCAGTACTTC; CDR3 protein: CASSLWGGAENIQYF
D gene: TRBD2; J gene: TRBJ2-1; V gene: TRBV27; clone size: .; CDR3 DNA: TGTGCCAGCAGTTTAAGGTATCCTAGCGGGAGTGGCTATGAGCAGTTCTTC; CDR3 protein: CASSLRYPSGSGYEQFF
D gene: TRBD2; J gene: TRBJ2-3; V gene: TRBV3-1/TRBV3-2; clone size: .; CDR3 DNA: TGTGCCAGCAGCCTCTCACTAGCGGGGGGCACAGATACGCAGTATTTT; CDR3 protein: CASSLSLAGGTDTQYF
D gene: TRBD2; J gene: TRBJ2-5; V gene: TRBV2; clone size: few; CDR3 DNA: TGTGCCAGCAGTCTAGCGGGAGGTCAAGAGACCCAGTACTTC; CDR3 protein: CASSLAGGQETQYF
D gene: TRBD1; J gene: TRBJ1-2; V gene: TRBV18; clone size: .; CDR3 DNA: TGTGCCAGCTCACCAGGGGACAGGGTAGCGGCTAACTATGGCTACACCTTC; CDR3 protein: CASSPGDRVAANYGYTF
D gene: TRBD1; J gene: TRBJ2-1; V gene: TRBV5-1; clone size: few; CDR3 DNA: TGCGCCAGCAGCCGGGGACAGGGGCTGGATGAGCAGTTCTTC; CDR3 protein: CASSRGQGLDEQFF
D gene: .; J gene: TRBJ2-5; V gene: TRBV4-1; clone size: .; CDR3 DNA: TGCGCCAGCAGCCAAGAGTGGGCGGGGGCAGAGACCCAGTACTTC; CDR3 protein: CASSQEWAGAETQYF
D gene: TRBD1; J gene: TRBJ1-5; V gene: TRBV7-8; clone size: few; CDR3 DNA: TGTGCCAGCAGCTTAACCCCAGATTGGAGACAGGGGGCCTTTCAGCCCCAGCATTTT; CDR3 protein: CASSLTPDWRQGAFQPQHF
D gene: .; J gene: TRBJ2-1; V gene: TRBV5-1; clone size: .; CDR3 DNA: TGCGCCAGCAGCTTCGGACTCCCTGGGGTCAATGAGCAGTTCTTC; CDR3 protein: CASSFGLPGVNEQFF
D gene: TRBD2; J gene: TRBJ2-2; V gene: TRBV7-2; clone size: .; CDR3 DNA: TGTGCCAGCAGCGCACTAGCGGGGGGCTTCCCCGGGGAGCTGTTTTTT; CDR3 protein: CASSALAGGFPGELFF
D gene: .; J gene: TRBJ1-2; V gene: TRBV7-9; clone size: .; CDR3 DNA: TGTGCCAGCAGCCAAACTGCGACAGTGGCCCTGAACTATGGCTACACCTTC; CDR3 protein: CASSQTATVALNYGYTF
D gene: .; J gene: TRBJ2-3; V gene: TRBV29-1; clone size: .; CDR3 DNA: TGCAGCGTTGAACGCGGGGGCCTCACAGATACGCAGTATTTT; CDR3 protein: CSVERGGLTDTQYF
D gene: .; J gene: TRBJ1-2; V gene: TRBV5-1; clone size: once; CDR3 DNA: TGCGCCAGCAGCTTGGAGGTAGGGGCGAACTATGGCTACACCTTC; CDR3 protein: CASSLEVGANYGYTF
D gene: .; J gene: TRBJ1-4; V gene: TRBV7-9; clone size: .; CDR3 DNA: TGTGCCAGCAGCCCCGGGATCTCCCCTGAAAAACTGTTTTTT; CDR3 protein: CASSPGISPEKLFF
D gene: TRBD1; J gene: TRBJ2-5; V gene: TRBV7-7; clone size: .; CDR3 DNA: TGTGCTAGCAGTCAAGACAGGGCAGGGACCCAGTACTTC; CDR3 protein: CASSQDRAGTQYF
D gene: .; J gene: TRBJ2-5; V gene: TRBV2; clone size: few; CDR3 DNA: TGTGCCAGCAGCCGGGAGACCCAGTACTTC; CDR3 protein: CASSRETQYF
D gene: TRBD1; J gene: TRBJ1-2; V gene: TRBV7-8; clone size: .; CDR3 DNA: TGTGCCAGCAGCTCGACAGACAGGGCCTGGGACTATGGCTACACCTTC; CDR3 protein: CASSSTDRAWDYGYTF
D gene: .; J gene: TRBJ2-5; V gene: TRBV12-5; clone size: .; CDR3 DNA: TGTGCTAGTGGTTTGGCCGTGTCGGGGGAAGAGACCCAGTACTTC; CDR3 protein: CASGLAVSGEETQYF
D gene: .; J gene: TRBJ2-1; V gene: TRBV15; clone size: .; CDR3 DNA: TGTGCCACCAGCAGAGATGAAAGGGGCCTACAGTCTGAGCAGTTCTTC; CDR3 protein: CATSRDERGLQSEQFF
D gene: .; J gene: TRBJ2-3; V gene: TRBV10-3; clone size: once; CDR3 DNA: TGTGCCATCAGTGAGTCGGCTAGTAAAGACCCAGATACGCAGTATTTT; CDR3 protein: CAISESASKDPDTQYF